Listed below are T cell receptor beta chains from one sample, sequenced in a study of cytomegalovirus exposure and HLA in healthy donors. Assay used: immunoSEQ multiplex PCR; TCRdb lists only in-frame clones, some missing. Here the sample table reports roughly 120,000 clones. The sample consisted of PBMCs. These receptors all stem from a man aged 18-30 years in good health and CMV-seronegative. Each CDR3 is given with its conserved first and last residue. D genes are given only for firm matches.

d_gene	v_gene	j_gene	CDR3aa	CDR3nt
-	TRBV12-5	TRBJ1-2	CASGLVVGQVYGYTF	TGTGCTAGTGGTTTGGTAGTGGGGCAGGTCTATGGCTACACCTTC
-	TRBV6-1	TRBJ2-6	CASSEGAPLSGANVLTF	TGTGCCAGCAGTGAAGGCGCTCCCCTCTCTGGGGCCAACGTCCTGACTTTC
TRBD1	TRBV6-5	TRBJ1-1	CASSPPGQRTEAFF	TGTGCCAGCAGTCCACCGGGACAGCGCACTGAAGCTTTCTTT
TRBD1	TRBV28	TRBJ1-6	CASIGTGPGYSPLHF	TGTGCCAGCATCGGGACAGGCCCGGGGTATTCACCCCTCCACTTT
-	TRBV10-2	TRBJ2-7	CASRGGGISYEQYF	TGCGCCAGCAGGGGAGGCGGGATCTCCTACGAGCAGTACTTC
TRBD2	TRBV11-2	TRBJ2-7	CASSRRTSGHSYEQYF	TGTGCCAGCAGCCGCCGGACTAGCGGACATTCCTACGAGCAGTACTTC
TRBD2	TRBV6-4	TRBJ2-5	CASSDSGGGRQETQYF	TGTGCCAGCAGTGACTCGGGGGGCGGGAGGCAAGAGACCCAGTACTTC
-	TRBV7-9	TRBJ1-2	CASSGQTGIGGYTF	TGTGCCAGCAGCGGACAAACAGGGATTGGCGGCTACACCTTC
TRBD1	TRBV11-2	TRBJ1-5	CASSSGTGVHSNQPQHF	TGTGCCAGCAGCTCCGGGACAGGTGTCCATAGCAATCAGCCCCAGCATTTT
TRBD1	TRBV28	TRBJ1-2	CASTSQGAGIFGYTF	TGTGCCAGCACCTCCCAGGGGGCAGGGATTTTTGGCTACACCTTC
-	TRBV4-1	TRBJ1-3	CASSQDWGVGNTIYF	TGCGCCAGCAGCCAAGATTGGGGGGTCGGAAACACCATATATTTT
TRBD1	TRBV7-6	TRBJ2-7	CASSPQQNSRGLSYEQYF	TGTGCCAGCAGCCCACAGCAAAATAGCAGGGGGCTTTCGTACGAGCAGTACTTC
-	TRBV6-6	TRBJ2-7	CASRSGSYEQYF	TGTGCCAGCAGGAGCGGATCGTACGAGCAGTACTTC
-	TRBV19	TRBJ2-2	CASSIAFNTGELFF	TGTGCCAGTAGTATAGCCTTCAACACCGGGGAGCTGTTTTTT
TRBD1	TRBV5-4	TRBJ2-7	CASSLRQGVSYEQYF	TGTGCCAGCAGCTTGAGACAGGGTGTCTCCTACGAGCAGTACTTC
-	TRBV27	TRBJ2-1	CASSFLASYNEQFF	TGTGCCAGCAGTTTTTTAGCGTCCTACAATGAGCAGTTCTTC
-	TRBV5-8	TRBJ2-3	CASSSGTRNTDTQYF	TGTGCCAGCAGCTCCGGGACTCGAAACACAGATACGCAGTATTTT
TRBD1	TRBV7-6	TRBJ2-7	CASSSPGQGDDEQYF	TGTGCCAGCAGCTCCCCGGGACAGGGTGACGACGAGCAGTACTTC
TRBD1	TRBV28	TRBJ1-1	CASTLGLHRGIEAFF	TGTGCCAGCACCTTGGGGCTCCACAGGGGTATAGAAGCTTTCTTT
-	TRBV18	TRBJ1-1	CASSPERVKAFF	TGTGCCAGCTCACCGGAGAGAGTAAAAGCTTTCTTT
-	TRBV11-2	TRBJ2-4	CASSQGGVAIYF	TGTGCCAGCAGCCAGGGTGGCGTAGCCATTTACTTC
TRBD2	TRBV5-1	TRBJ2-2	CASSLPSPSGRAAGELFF	TGCGCCAGCAGCTTGCCGTCTCCTAGCGGGAGGGCCGCCGGGGAGCTGTTTTTT